The 9 T cell receptor beta chains below come from one sample, sequenced in a study of T cells in Graves' hyperthyroidism and ophthalmopathy. TCR beta CDR3 sequences were amplified from RNA transcripts. With the HTBI primer set, the TCR CDR3 went through a first round of RT-PCR. One entry per CDR3 protein results from TCRdb running MiXCR on the multiplex PCR reads. The table shows more than 350,000 distinct CDR3 sequences, with roughly 15% occurring only once. Sequenced input: blood. These receptor sequences come from a woman aged 55 to 70 with Graves' ophthalmopathy.

The V gene is TRBV11-2, the J gene TRBJ1-1; 7 bases are shared with TRBD1. The trim removed 2 bases at V and 0 bases at J, leaving 12 bases unmatched. Germline V CDR1 and CDR2: SGHAT, FQNNGV. The CDR3 length is 18 residues. The CDR3 DNA sequence: TGTGCCAGCAGCTTAAAGGGACAGATTACTAACATGAACACTGAAGCTTTCTTT. Protein sequence: CASSLKGQITNMNTEAFF.

This clonotype was detected ten times or more. The chain uses TRBV29-1 and TRBJ2-6; possibly TRBD1 for D (5 bases). The CDR3 spans 16 residues. V lost 4 bases to trimming and J lost 3 bases, with 16 bases between them. Germline CDR1 reads SQVTM; CDR2 reads ANQGSEA. The CDR3 DNA is TGCAGCGTTGTGTTGGCAGGTCAGGGTGGGGCCAACGTCCTGACTTTC. The encoded protein is CSVVLAGQGGANVLTF.

This clonotype was observed at least ten times. The genes are TRBV28 and TRBJ2-5; 11 positions match TRBD2. The CDR3 totals 15 residues. Germline CDR1 is MDHEN and CDR2 is SYDVKM. V trimming: 6 bases; J trimming: 4 bases; junction bases outside the gene matches: 7. CDR3 in amino acids: CASRTAGLAGETQYF. For the CDR3, the DNA is TGTGCCAGCAGGACTGCCGGACTAGCGGGAGAGACCCAGTACTTC.

The chain uses TRBV30 and TRBJ2-2; 7 bases are a match to TRBD1. In germline, CDR1 is GTSNPN, CDR2 SVGIG (reference sequence). V was clipped by 8 bases and J by 0 bases; unmatched bases: 3. There are 13 residues in the CDR3. CDR3: CAGDSTNTGELFF. The CDR3 coding sequence is TGTGCCGGGGACAGCACGAACACCGGGGAGCTGTTTTTT.

This clonotype was observed many times. The V call is TRBV2, the J call TRBJ2-4; D perhaps matches TRBD2 (5 bases). Trimming removed 7 bases at V and 9 bases at J, with 10 bases between. CDR3 length equals 11 residues. The V gene's germline CDR1 is SNHLY and CDR2 FYNNEI. The CDR3 here is CASTLGAIQYF. In DNA, the CDR3 is TGTGCCAGCACCCTGGGAGCCATTCAGTACTTC.

This clonotype has a count of ten or more. The V call is TRBV5-5, the J call TRBJ2-1; D might be TRBD2 (5 bases). Germline-derived CDR1 and CDR2 are SGHKS and YYEKEE (reference sequence). This CDR3 is built from 16 residues. The V end lost 4 bases, the J end lost 5 bases, and 19 bases lay between the germline ends. The CDR3: CASSPRLERRDNEQFF. CDR3 bases: TGTGCCAGCAGCCCCCGACTCGAACGGCGGGACAATGAGCAGTTCTTC.

This clonotype was detected only a few times. V and J are TRBV20-1 and TRBJ2-1; the match to TRBD2 covers 8 bases. Germline CDR1 reads DFQATT; CDR2 reads SNEGSKA (reference sequence). J was trimmed by 9 bases and V by 0 bases; bases with no gene match: 13. The CDR3 extends over 16 amino acids. Written as DNA, the CDR3 is TGCAGTGCTAGAGATCTTTCATCCGGGAGGGGGGTTGAGCAGTTCTTC. Protein sequence: CSARDLSSGRGVEQFF.

The V call is TRBV5-5, the J call TRBJ2-2; 12 bases map to TRBD1. The CDR3 has 16 residues. CDR1 and CDR2 (germline): SGHKS, YYEKEE (reference sequence). J gave up 6 bases and V 3 bases, and 6 bases lay outside the gene matches. The CDR3 protein is CASSSGTGGVAGELFF. CDR3 in DNA: TGTGCCAGCAGCTCCGGGACAGGGGGCGTCGCCGGGGAGCTGTTTTTT.

This clonotype was seen a handful of times. At one end, the junction sequence differs from germline, possibly due to a read error. The J gene is TRBJ2-1, the V gene TRBV6-5; 9 bases align to TRBD2. The CDR3 runs to 18 residues. Per the germline V gene, CDR1 is MNHEY and CDR2 is SVGAGI. For the CDR3, the DNA is TGTGCCAGCAATTACTCGGGTAGCGGGGGAAGCTCCTACAATGAGCAGTTCTTC. It is translated as CASNYSGSGGSSYNEQFF.